A single sample is the source of the 5 T cell receptor beta chains below, sequenced in a study of shared clonotypes between healthy human individuals. Here immunoSEQ multiplex PCR was the method, and the copy in TCRdb shows in-frame clones only, minus some. Of about 690,000 clones listed, about 90% were seen once; the top ten hold around a third. The sequenced material came from memory CD8+ T cells from PBMCs. Subset specified: CD45RO+ cells pooled with CCR7-negative TemRA cells. The receptors shown here come from a man aged 18 to 29 in good health. Some clones in this sample may be carry-over from other donors' samples.

This rearrangement joins TRBV7-2 to TRBJ2-7, with 9 bases lining up with TRBD2. V dropped 1 base and J dropped 3; count of bases not matched to a gene: 4. Per the germline V gene, CDR1 is SGHTA and CDR2 is FQGNSA. This CDR3 has 15 residues. CDR3 sequence reads: CASSLVSSGNYEQYF. CDR3 coding DNA: TGTGCCAGCAGCTTAGTTTCTAGCGGGAACTACGAGCAGTACTTC.

The rearrangement joins TRBV6-6 to TRBJ2-7, with D perhaps assigned TRBD1 or TRBD2 (5 bases each). The CDR3 loop spans 15 amino acids. V gave up 2 bases and J gave up 7 bases, with 18 bases separating them. CDR1 MNHNY and CDR2 SVGAGI come from the germline V gene (reference sequence). CDR3 nucleotide sequence: TGTGCCAGCAGTTACGGCCGGGGCCGAGATCGGGAGCAGTACTTC. Amino acids: CASSYGRGRDREQYF.

This sequence joins TRBV4-1 and TRBJ1-2; 9 bases are a match to TRBD1. CDR3 length: 17 amino acids. V dropped 4 bases and J dropped 3; count of bases not matched to a gene: 12. Germline CDR1 MGHRA, CDR2 YSYEKL. CDR3 residues: CASSLPKKTGGDYGYTF. The CDR3 DNA is TGCGCCAGCAGCCTACCAAAAAAGACAGGGGGAGACTATGGCTACACCTTC.

This clone was counted ten times or more. The chain is built from TRBV28 and TRBJ2-6; D unclear. V was clipped by 10 bases and J by 0 bases, with 16 bases between them. The V gene's germline CDR1 is MDHEN and CDR2 SYDVKM. This CDR3 has 16 residues. The CDR3 DNA follows: TGTGCCACCTCCTACCTACCCGACTCTGGGGCCAACGTCCTGACTTTC. It translates to CATSYLPDSGANVLTF.

The chain employs TRBV28 and TRBJ2-1, with 10 bases matching TRBD2. CDR3 size: 15 residues. Germline V gene sequence: CDR1 MDHEN, CDR2 SYDVKM. V shed 8 bases and J 3 bases; nucleotides not matched to a gene: 7. CDR3 sequence reads: CASQRTSGFYNEQFF. Here the CDR3 DNA reads TGTGCCAGCCAAAGGACTAGCGGTTTCTACAATGAGCAGTTCTTC.